The 13 T cell receptor beta chains given below trace back to one sample, sequenced in a study of regulatory T cells in long-lasting Graves disease. The time point was: persistent/refractory GD, antithyroid drugs over 5 years with positive TRAb. Generation of the TCR library employed RNA extracted from PBMCs. Sequencing libraries for TCR beta were prepared with iRepertoire HTBI primers and Arm-PCR of CDR3 regions. TCRdb passed the multiplex PCR reads through MiXCR, listing each CDR3 protein once. The data show approximately 470,000 distinct CDR3 sequences, roughly 20% seen once. The sample consisted of peripheral blood mononuclear cells (PBMCs), taken when the disease was refractory, from a patient treated with antithyroid drugs. The receptors come from a female donor with Graves disease.

The gene calls are TRBV20-1 and TRBJ2-7; 7 bases align to TRBD2. This CDR3 has 15 amino acids. The V segment lost 3 bases and the J segment 6 bases; nucleotides outside the gene matches: 14. The germline V gene has CDR1 DFQATT and CDR2 SNEGSKA (reference sequence). This CDR3 is CSARSSGADAGEQYF. DNA of the CDR3: TGCAGTGCTAGGTCTAGCGGAGCCGATGCGGGCGAGCAGTACTTC.

In this sample, this clonotype turned up a few times. The chain links TRBV29-1 to TRBJ2-1; TRBD1 matches 7 bases. From germline, CDR1 is SQVTM and CDR2 ANQGSEA. The CDR3 extends over 15 amino acids. V shed 5 bases, J shed 2 bases, and the junction held 9 bases outside the gene matches. The CDR3 here is CSVTPGQITYNEQFF. Written as DNA, the CDR3 is TGCAGCGTTACACCGGGACAGATAACCTACAATGAGCAGTTCTTC.

The sample holds many counts of this clonotype. The chain recombines TRBV12-3 or TRBV12-4 with TRBJ2-7; 13 bases are a match to TRBD2. Losses at the gene ends were 4 bases for V and 1 base for J; bases not matched to a gene: 4. This CDR3 is built from 16 residues. The CDR3 DNA reads TGTGCCAGCAGTTGGACTAGCGGGGGCAAATCCTACGAGCAGTACTTC. It codes for CASSWTSGGKSYEQYF.

The chain has TRBV3-1 and TRBJ2-6; D may be TRBD2 (5 bases). CDR3 size: 17 residues. In germline, CDR1 is LGHDT, CDR2 YNNKEL (reference sequence). The V gene lost 4 bases and the J gene lost 3 bases, with 16 bases spanning the gap. Here the CDR3 reads CASSPRTSGSGANVLTF. In DNA, the CDR3 is TGTGCCAGCAGCCCAAGAACATCGGGGAGTGGGGCCAACGTCCTGACTTTC.

The chain is built from TRBV20-1 and TRBJ2-7, with 8 bases lining up with TRBD2. Germline loops: CDR1 DFQATT, CDR2 SNEGSKA (reference sequence). The CDR3 totals 15 residues. The V and J ends lost 7 bases and 0 bases, in that order; junction bases with no gene match: 11. The CDR3 DNA is TGCAGTGTTTCCACCGGGGGGGGGACCTCCTACGAGCAGTACTTC. This codes for CSVSTGGGTSYEQYF.

This clonotype was found many times. The junction differs from germline at one of its ends, possibly a read error. The rearrangement uses TRBV28 and TRBJ2-7; the D gene is possibly TRBD2 (5 bases). The CDR3 is 14 residues long. Germline-derived CDR1 and CDR2 are MDHEN and SYDVKM. For the CDR3, the DNA is TGTGCCAGCAGTTCTATAGGGAACGACTACAAGCAGTACTTC. Translation gives CASSSIGNDYKQYF.

The table lists this clonotype with many counts. The rearrangement uses TRBV6-1 and TRBJ2-7; D could derive from TRBD1 or TRBD2 (6 bases each). The V gene lost 8 bases and the J gene lost 2 bases, with 22 bases spanning the gap. The CDR3 runs 16 residues. The germline V gene encodes CDR1 MNHNS and CDR2 SASEGT. The CDR3 reads CASALNGGKGAYEQYF. DNA of the CDR3: TGTGCCAGCGCGTTAAATGGGGGGAAGGGGGCCTACGAGCAGTACTTC.

This clonotype came up a few times. One end of the junction does not line up with germline, which may come from a read error. The chain joins TRBV7-7 to TRBJ2-2, with TRBD1 matching over 8 bases. The CDR3 contains 16 residues. Germline CDR1 SSHAT, CDR2 FNYEAQ (reference sequence). CDR3 sequence reads: CASSKGQGPLSGELFF. Written as DNA, the CDR3 is TGTGCTAGCAGCAAAGGACAGGGACCCCTCTCCGGGGAGCTGTTTTTT. Complete variable domain (other parts from reference TRBV7-7 and TRBJ2-2): GAGVSQSPRYKVTKRGQDVTLRCDPISSHATLYWYQQALGQGPEFLTYFNYEAQPDKSGLPSDRFSAERPEGSISTLTIQRTEQRDSAMYRCASSKGQGPLSGELFFGEGSRLTVL.

This clonotype was picked up many times. The chain couples TRBV6-2 or TRBV6-3 to TRBJ2-7; D remains unclear. CDR3 length: 15 residues. V was cut by 2 bases and J by 5 bases, with 16 bases left in between. Germline V gene data show CDR1 as MNHEY and CDR2 as SVGEGT. CDR3 in DNA: TGTGCCAGCAGTTACGCAGCAGGCTTCAGGAACGAGCAGTACTTC. The encoded protein is CASSYAAGFRNEQYF.

This clonotype was seen many times. The rearrangement uses TRBV28 and TRBJ1-1; D gene unclear. Germline V gene lookup returns CDR1 MDHEN and CDR2 SYDVKM. V dropped 5 bases and J dropped 8 bases, with 15 bases sitting between them. This CDR3 comprises 13 residues. The DNA for the CDR3 is TGTGCCAGCAGTCTGTACACCGCCCAGGAAGCTTTCTTT. Encoded protein: CASSLYTAQEAFF.

This chain joins TRBV12-5 and TRBJ1-4; 8 bases line up with TRBD1. Trimming cost V 5 bases and J 0 bases; bases outside gene matches: 8. Germline V gene data show CDR1 as LGHNT and CDR2 as FRNRAP. CDR3 length: 17 amino acids. The CDR3, as DNA: TGTGCTAGTGGTCCCCGACAGGGGATAGCAACTAATGAAAAACTGTTTTTT. It codes for CASGPRQGIATNEKLFF. The variable domain in full, with the rest retrieved from reference TRBV12-5 and TRBJ1-4, is DARVTQTPRHKVTEMGQEVTMRCQPILGHNTVFWYRQTMMQGLELLAYFRNRAPLDDSGMPKDRFSAEMPDATLATLKIQPSEPRDSAVYFCASGPRQGIATNEKLFFGSGTQLSVL.

This clonotype has more than one count but fewer than ten. The J gene is TRBJ1-2, the V gene TRBV6-2 or TRBV6-3, with 10 bases aligning to TRBD1. Losses at the gene ends were 2 bases for V and 4 bases for J; bases not matched to a gene: 7. Germline CDR1 is MNHEY and CDR2 is SVGEGT. The CDR3 has 16 residues. The CDR3 here is CASSYHDRGHGYGYTF. In DNA form, the CDR3 reads TGTGCCAGCAGTTACCATGACAGGGGGCATGGCTATGGCTACACCTTC.

The V call is TRBV4-3, the J call TRBJ2-2, with D possibly TRBD1 on 6 matching bases. V gave up 1 base and J gave up 2 bases, with 11 bases separating them. Germline CDR1 and CDR2: LGHNA and YSLEER. The CDR3 totals 16 residues. The CDR3 is CASSQASGANTGELFF. CDR3 bases: TGCGCCAGCAGCCAAGCGTCAGGGGCTAACACCGGGGAGCTGTTTTTT.